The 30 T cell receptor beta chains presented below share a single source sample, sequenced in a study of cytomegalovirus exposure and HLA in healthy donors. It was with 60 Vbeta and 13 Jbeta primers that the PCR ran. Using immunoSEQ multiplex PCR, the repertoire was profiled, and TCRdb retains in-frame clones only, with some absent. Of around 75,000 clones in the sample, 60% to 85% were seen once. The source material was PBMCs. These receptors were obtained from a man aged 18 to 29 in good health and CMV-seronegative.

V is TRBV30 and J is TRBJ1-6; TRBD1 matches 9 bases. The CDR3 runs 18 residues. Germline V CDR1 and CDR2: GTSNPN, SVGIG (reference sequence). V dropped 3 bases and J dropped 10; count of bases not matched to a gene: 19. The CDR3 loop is CAWRRLRTGTGLGSPLHF. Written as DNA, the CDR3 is TGTGCCTGGAGACGCCTGAGGACCGGGACAGGGTTAGGGTCACCCCTCCACTTT.

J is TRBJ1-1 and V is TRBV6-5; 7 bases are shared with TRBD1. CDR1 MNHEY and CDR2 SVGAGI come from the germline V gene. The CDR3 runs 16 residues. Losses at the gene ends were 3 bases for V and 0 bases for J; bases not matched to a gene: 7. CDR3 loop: CASSYGATGLNTEAFF. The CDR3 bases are TGTGCCAGCAGTTATGGCGCGACAGGGTTGAACACTGAAGCTTTCTTT.

DNA for the CDR3: TGTGCCAGCAGCCACGGCGGAACAGGGGGAAGGGACACTGAAGCTTTCTTT. As protein: CASSHGGTGGRDTEAFF. The chain carries TRBV13 and TRBJ1-1, with TRBD1 matching over 8 bases. Germline loops: CDR1 PRHDT, CDR2 FYEKMQ (reference sequence). J was trimmed by 3 bases and V by 5 bases; bases with no gene match: 14. CDR3 length: 17 amino acids.

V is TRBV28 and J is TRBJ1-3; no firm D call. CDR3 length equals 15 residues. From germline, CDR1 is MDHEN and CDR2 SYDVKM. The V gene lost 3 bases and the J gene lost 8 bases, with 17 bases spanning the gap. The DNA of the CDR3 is TGTGCCAGCAGTTTGGTGTCAGCCTCTGAGGACACCATATATTTT. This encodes CASSLVSASEDTIYF.

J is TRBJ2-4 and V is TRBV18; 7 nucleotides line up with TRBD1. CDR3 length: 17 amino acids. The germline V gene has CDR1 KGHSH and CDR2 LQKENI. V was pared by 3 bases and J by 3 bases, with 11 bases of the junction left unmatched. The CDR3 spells CASSPTLTTGHKNIQYF. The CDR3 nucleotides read TGTGCCAGCTCACCGACCCTTACGACAGGGCACAAAAACATTCAGTACTTC.

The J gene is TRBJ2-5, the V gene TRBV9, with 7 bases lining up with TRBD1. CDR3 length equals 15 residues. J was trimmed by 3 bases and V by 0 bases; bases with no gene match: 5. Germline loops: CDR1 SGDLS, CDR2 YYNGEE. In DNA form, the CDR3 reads TGTGCCAGCAGCGTAGTCGGACAGGCTAAAGAGACCCAGTACTTC. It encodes CASSVVGQAKETQYF.

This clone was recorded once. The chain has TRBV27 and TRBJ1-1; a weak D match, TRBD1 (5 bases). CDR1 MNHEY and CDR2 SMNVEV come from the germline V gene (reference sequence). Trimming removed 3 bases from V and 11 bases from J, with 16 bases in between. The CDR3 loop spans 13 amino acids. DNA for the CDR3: TGTGCCAGCAGTTTGCGCCAGGGATTCGAGGCTTTCTTT. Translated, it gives CASSLRQGFEAFF.

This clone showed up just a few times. DNA for the CDR3: TGTGCCAGCAGCTCCCTGTGGGGGCGGGAGACCCAGTACTTC. Residues: CASSSLWGRETQYF. The gene calls are TRBV11-1 and TRBJ2-5; perhaps TRBD1 as D (6 bases). Germline V gene sequence: CDR1 SGHAT, CDR2 FQDESV (reference sequence). V dropped 4 bases and J dropped 5 bases, with 14 bases sitting between them. The CDR3 length is 14 residues.

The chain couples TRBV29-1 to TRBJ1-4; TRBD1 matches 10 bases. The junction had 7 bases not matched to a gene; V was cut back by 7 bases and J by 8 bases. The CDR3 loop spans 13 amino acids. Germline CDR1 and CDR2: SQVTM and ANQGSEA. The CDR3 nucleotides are TGCAGCGCCCGGGACAGGGGTCGAGAAAAACTGTTTTTT. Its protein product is CSARDRGREKLFF.

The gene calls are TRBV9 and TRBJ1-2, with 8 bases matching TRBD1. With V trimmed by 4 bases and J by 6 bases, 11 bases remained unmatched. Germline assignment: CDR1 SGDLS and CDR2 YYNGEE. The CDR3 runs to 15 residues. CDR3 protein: CASSSGTGTVDGYTF. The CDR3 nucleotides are TGTGCCAGCAGCTCCGGGACAGGAACCGTGGATGGCTACACCTTC. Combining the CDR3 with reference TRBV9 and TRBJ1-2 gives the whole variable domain DSGVTQTPKHLITATGQRVTLRCSPRSGDLSVYWYQQSLDQGLQFLIQYYNGEERAKGNILERFSAQQFPDLHSELNLSSLELGDSALYFCASSSGTGTVDGYTFGSGTRLTVV.

In DNA, the CDR3 is TGTGCCAGCAGCCCCCGGACAGGGGATTACAATGAGCAGTTCTTC. This gives the protein CASSPRTGDYNEQFF. The gene calls are TRBV7-9 and TRBJ2-1, with 9 bases that match TRBD1. V gave up 5 bases and J gave up 4 bases; unmatched junction bases: 6. The CDR3 has 15 residues. Germline CDR1 and CDR2: SEHNR and FQNEAQ (reference sequence).

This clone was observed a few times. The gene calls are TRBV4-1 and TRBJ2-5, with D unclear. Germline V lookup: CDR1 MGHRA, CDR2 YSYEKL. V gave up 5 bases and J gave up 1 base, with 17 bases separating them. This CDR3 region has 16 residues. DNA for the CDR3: TGCGCCAGCAGCAAGGTAGCACTTTCCTTCCAAGAGACCCAGTACTTC. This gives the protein CASSKVALSFQETQYF.

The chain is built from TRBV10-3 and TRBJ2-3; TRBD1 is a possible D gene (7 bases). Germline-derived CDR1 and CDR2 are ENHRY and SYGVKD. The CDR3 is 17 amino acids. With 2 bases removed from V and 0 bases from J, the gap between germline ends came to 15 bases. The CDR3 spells CAISEHDREDSTDTQYF. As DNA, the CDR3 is TGTGCCATCAGTGAGCATGACAGGGAGGATAGCACAGATACGCAGTATTTT.

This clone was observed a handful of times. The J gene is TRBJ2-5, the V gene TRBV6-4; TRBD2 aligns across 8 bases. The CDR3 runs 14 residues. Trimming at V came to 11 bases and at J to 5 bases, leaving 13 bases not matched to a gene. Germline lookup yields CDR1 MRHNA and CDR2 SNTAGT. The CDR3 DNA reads TGTGCCCCCAGCGGAAGCGGGGGTGGGGAGACCCAGTACTTC. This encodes CAPSGSGGGETQYF.

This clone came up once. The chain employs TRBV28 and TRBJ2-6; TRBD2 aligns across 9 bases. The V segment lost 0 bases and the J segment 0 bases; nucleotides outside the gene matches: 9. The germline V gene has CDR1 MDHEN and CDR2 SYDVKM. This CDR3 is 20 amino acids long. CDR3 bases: TGTGCCAGCAGTTTATGGACAGGGCGGGGGGGGATCTCTGGGGCCAACGTCCTGACTTTC. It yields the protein CASSLWTGRGGISGANVLTF. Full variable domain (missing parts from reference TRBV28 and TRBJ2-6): DVKVTQSSRYLVKRTGEKVFLECVQDMDHENMFWYRQDPGLGLRLIYFSYDVKMKEKGDIPEGYSVSREKKERFSLILESASTNQTSMYLCASSLWTGRGGISGANVLTFGAGSRLTVL.

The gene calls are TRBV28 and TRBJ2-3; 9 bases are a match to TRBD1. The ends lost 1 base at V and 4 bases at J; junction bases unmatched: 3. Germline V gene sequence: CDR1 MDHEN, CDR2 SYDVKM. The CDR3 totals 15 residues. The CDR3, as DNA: TGTGCCAGCAGTTTATACAGGGGGCGAGCAGATACGCAGTATTTT. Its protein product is CASSLYRGRADTQYF. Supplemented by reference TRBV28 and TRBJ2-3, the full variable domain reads DVKVTQSSRYLVKRTGEKVFLECVQDMDHENMFWYRQDPGLGLRLIYFSYDVKMKEKGDIPEGYSVSREKKERFSLILESASTNQTSMYLCASSLYRGRADTQYFGPGTRLTVL.

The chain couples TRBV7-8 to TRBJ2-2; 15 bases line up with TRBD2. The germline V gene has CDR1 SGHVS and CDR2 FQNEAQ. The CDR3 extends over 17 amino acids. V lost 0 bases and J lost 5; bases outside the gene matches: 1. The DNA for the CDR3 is TGTGCCAGCAGCTTAGCGGGACTAGCGGGGGGTACCGGGGAGCTGTTTTTT. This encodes CASSLAGLAGGTGELFF.

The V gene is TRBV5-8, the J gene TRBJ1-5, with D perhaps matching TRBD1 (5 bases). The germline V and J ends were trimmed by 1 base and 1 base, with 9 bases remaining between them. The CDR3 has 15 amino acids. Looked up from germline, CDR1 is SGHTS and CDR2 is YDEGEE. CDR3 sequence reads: CASSLSRASNQPQHF. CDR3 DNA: TGTGCCAGCAGCTTGAGCAGGGCGAGCAATCAGCCCCAGCATTTT. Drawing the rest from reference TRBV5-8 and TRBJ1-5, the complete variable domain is EAGVTQSPTHLIKTRGQQATLRCSPISGHTSVYWYQQALGLGLQFLLWYDEGEERNRGNFPPRFSGRQFPNYSSELNVNALELEDSALYLCASSLSRASNQPQHFGDGTRLSIL.

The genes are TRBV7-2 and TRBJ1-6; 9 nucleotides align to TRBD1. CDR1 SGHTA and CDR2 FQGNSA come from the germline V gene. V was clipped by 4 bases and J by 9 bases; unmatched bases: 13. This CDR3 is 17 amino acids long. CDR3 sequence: CASSSSRGQGLSSPLHF. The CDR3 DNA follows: TGTGCCAGCAGCTCTAGTAGGGGACAGGGTTTGAGTTCACCCCTCCACTTT.

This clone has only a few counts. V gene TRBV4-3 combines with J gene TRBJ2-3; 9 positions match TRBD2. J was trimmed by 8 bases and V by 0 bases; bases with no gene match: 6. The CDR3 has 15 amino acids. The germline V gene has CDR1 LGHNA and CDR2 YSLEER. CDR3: CASSQDKLAGATQYF. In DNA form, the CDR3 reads TGCGCCAGCAGCCAAGATAAACTAGCGGGTGCTACGCAGTATTTT.

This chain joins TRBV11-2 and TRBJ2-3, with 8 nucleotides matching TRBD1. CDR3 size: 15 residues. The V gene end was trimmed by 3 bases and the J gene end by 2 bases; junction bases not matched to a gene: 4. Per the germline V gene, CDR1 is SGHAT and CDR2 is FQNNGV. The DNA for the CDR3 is TGTGCCAGCAGCTTTGACAGGGGTCTCACAGATACGCAGTATTTT. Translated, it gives CASSFDRGLTDTQYF.

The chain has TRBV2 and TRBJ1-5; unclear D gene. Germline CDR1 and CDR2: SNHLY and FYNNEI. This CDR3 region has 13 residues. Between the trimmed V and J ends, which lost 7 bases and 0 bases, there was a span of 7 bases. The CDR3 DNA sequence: TGTGCCAGCACAGGAGGTAGCAATCAGCCCCAGCATTTT. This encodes CASTGGSNQPQHF.

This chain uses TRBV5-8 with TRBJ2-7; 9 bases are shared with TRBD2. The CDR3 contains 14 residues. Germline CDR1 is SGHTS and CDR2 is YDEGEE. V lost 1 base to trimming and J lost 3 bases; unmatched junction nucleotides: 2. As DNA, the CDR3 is TGTGCCAGCAGCTTGAATAGCGGGGGCTACGAGCAGTACGTC. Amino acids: CASSLNSGGYEQYV.

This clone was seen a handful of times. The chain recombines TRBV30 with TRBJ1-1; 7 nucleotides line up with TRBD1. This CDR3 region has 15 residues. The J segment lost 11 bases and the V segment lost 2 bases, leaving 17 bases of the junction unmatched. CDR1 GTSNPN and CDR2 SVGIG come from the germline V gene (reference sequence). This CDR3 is CAWSPDLVDRVGAFF. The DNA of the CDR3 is TGTGCCTGGAGTCCTGACTTGGTAGACAGGGTTGGGGCTTTCTTT.

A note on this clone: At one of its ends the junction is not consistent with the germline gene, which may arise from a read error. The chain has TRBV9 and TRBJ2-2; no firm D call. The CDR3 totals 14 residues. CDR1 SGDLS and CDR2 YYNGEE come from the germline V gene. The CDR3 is CASSVLQNAGELFF. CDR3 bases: TGTGCCAGCAGCGTATTACAGAACGCCGGGGAGCTGTTTTTT.

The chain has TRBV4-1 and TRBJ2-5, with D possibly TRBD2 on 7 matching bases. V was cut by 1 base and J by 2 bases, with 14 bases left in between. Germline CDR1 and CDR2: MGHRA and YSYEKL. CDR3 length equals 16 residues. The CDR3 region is CASSQGPAGTQETQYF. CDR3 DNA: TGCGCCAGCAGCCAAGGTCCAGCGGGGACACAAGAGACCCAGTACTTC.

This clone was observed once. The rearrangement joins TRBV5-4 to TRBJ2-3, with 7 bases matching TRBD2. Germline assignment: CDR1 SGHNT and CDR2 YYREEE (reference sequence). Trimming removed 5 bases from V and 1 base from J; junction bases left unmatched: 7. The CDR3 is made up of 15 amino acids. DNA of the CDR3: TGTGCCAGCAGTTTCACTAGCGCGGGCACAGATACGCAGTATTTT. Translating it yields CASSFTSAGTDTQYF.

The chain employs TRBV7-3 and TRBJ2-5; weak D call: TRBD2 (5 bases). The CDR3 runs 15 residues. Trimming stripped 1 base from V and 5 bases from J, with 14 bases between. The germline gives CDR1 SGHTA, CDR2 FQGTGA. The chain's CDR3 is CASSLRGRRLETQYF. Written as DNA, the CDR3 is TGTGCCAGCAGCTTAAGAGGGCGGAGGTTGGAGACCCAGTACTTC.

The CDR3 is CASSSQGAQNTGELFF. CDR3 DNA sequence: TGCGCCAGCAGCTCACAGGGGGCTCAGAACACCGGGGAGCTGTTTTTT. The chain couples TRBV5-1 to TRBJ2-2, with 9 positions matching TRBD1. The length of the CDR3 is 16 residues. The germline CDR1 and CDR2 sequences are SGHRS and YFSETQ. With 3 bases clipped from V and 1 base from J, the junction kept 4 bases outside the gene matches.

As DNA, the CDR3 is TGTGCCAGCAGTGACGGGACAAATTCACCCCTCCACTTT. The encoded protein is CASSDGTNSPLHF. The chain employs TRBV2 and TRBJ1-6, with TRBD1 as a possible D gene (6 bases). In germline, CDR1 is SNHLY, CDR2 FYNNEI. V was trimmed by 3 bases and J by 7 bases, leaving 7 bases between them. There are 13 residues in the CDR3.